The following is a T cell receptor (beta chain) sequence with its context. This clonotype was found a few times. This clone's antigen is unknown. The sample holds no much larger clone one base away, and base qualities are not on file. Hyperthyroidism patients were aged 18 to 65 years and newly diagnosed, with disease duration of less than 2 months. Exclusion was applied to patients with uncontrolled infections, other autoimmune diseases, pregnancy or lactation. Diagnoses were based on clinical symptoms, serum thyroxine and TRAb, thyroid ultrasound and orbital computed tomography. For progressor patients, blood was drawn at the first diagnosis of hyperthyroidism, before any ophthalmopathy symptoms had appeared. PBMCs were isolated from about 9 ml of fresh peripheral blood by Ficoll-Paque density gradient centrifugation. Progressor patients were initially diagnosed with Graves' hyperthyroidism and developed ophthalmopathy during follow-up. Total RNA was extracted with Trizol reagent, and quality was checked on an Agilent 2100 Bioanalyzer.

The TCR beta CDR3 regions were amplified from the RNA transcripts. The TCR CDR3 was subjected to a first round of RT-PCR using the HTBI primer set and the Qiagen OneStep RT-PCR kit. Libraries were constructed in a second round of multiplex PCR, after which size selection and purification were carried out. Paired-end sequencing of the libraries was performed with 100 bp reads on an Illumina HiSeq2000. The authors' analysis ran thus. Raw data were processed with SOAPnuke, discarding reads with adapters, uncalled bases, mean Phred below 15, or no exact constant-primer or identifier match. COPE v1.2.5 was used to merge high-quality paired reads, and clonotypes were defined as unique nucleotide sequences. MiTCR v1.1 was used to align the clonotypes against IMGT TRBV, TRBD and TRBJ reference segments. Only V-J combinations with frequency above 0.0001, covering about 99% of repertoires, were analysed. A TCS score was defined as the ratio between F50 (clonal expansion) and ExV (chaos), using BLOSUM62-based TCRdist between CDR3 peptides within each V-J. Welch's t-statistics and random forest reduced around 550 V-J features to about 13, which were used in a naive Bayes classifier (R e1071). TCRdb's own reprocessing of the public reads used fastp at Q25 and MiXCR and kept productive beta chains. Records with the same CDR3 protein are collapsed into one entry carrying the most frequent genes and DNA. V and J calls and clone size were set by TCRdb, not the authors. The sample table contains over 250,000 distinct CDR3 sequences; only one count was recorded for less than 30% of them. The ten largest clones take up roughly a quarter of the sample.

This entry is derived from a study of T cells in Graves' hyperthyroidism and ophthalmopathy (dated by TCRdb to the late 2010s). Some background on the complete study: Peripheral blood was collected at initial diagnosis, before any treatment. To identify distinguishing TCR V-J signatures, a discovery cohort of 100 patients was used, comprising roughly 45 with Graves' ophthalmopathy and 57 with stable Graves' hyperthyroidism. An independent validation cohort of 18 to 20 hyperthyroidism patients and 17 patients who later progressed to ophthalmopathy tested prospective prediction of ophthalmopathy. The roughly 99 discovery patients were divided at random into training and test sets in a 7:3 ratio. In more than 5 Graves' hyperthyroidism patients, the study also compared T-cell repertoires from thyroid tissue with T-cell repertoires from blood. After blood sampling, hyperthyroidism patients were treated with methimazole at a starting dose of 30 mg daily, and ophthalmopathy patients were treated with high-dose intravenous methylprednisolone. According to the paper, TCR Vbeta CDR3 sequencing was carried out on over 130 peripheral blood samples, which came from fewer than 50 ophthalmopathy, approximately 78 hyperthyroidism and about 17 progressor patients.

Summary of the overall study and its limitations: A model built on a 13 V-J signature distinguished ophthalmopathy from stable hyperthyroidism, reaching 85% to 90% sensitivity and around 82% specificity in cross-validation and 80%/75% in testing. Blood samples also contained most of the expanded thyroid clonotypes (frequency above 0.001), which suggests that blood repertoires may reflect thyroid immune responses. In validation, progression to ophthalmopathy was predicted by the model with almost 71% sensitivity and 72.22% specificity, a median of about 6 months before onset. Sample size was not statistically predetermined, and investigators were not blinded to group allocation.

CDR1 is given as SGHVS and CDR2 as FQNEAQ, both from the germline V gene. The CDR3 has 16 amino acids, counting the end cysteine and phenylalanine. The kept DNA is CDR3 alone, 48 bases in frame from the first base. V is reduced by 0 bases and J by 1 base, leaving a spacing of 13 bases between them. The chain couples TRBV7-8 to TRBJ2-7, with the D segment possibly TRBD1 or TRBD2, each aligning over 5 bases. Sequencing used blood. This TCR was recovered from a man between 40 and 49 years old with Graves' hyperthyroidism that later progressed to Graves' ophthalmopathy. The nucleotides are TGTGCCAGCAGCTTAGCAGGAAGGGGAGAGTCCTACGAGCAGTACTTC. It translates as CASSLAGRGESYEQYF.